One and the same sample provided the 30 T cell receptor beta chains below, sequenced in a study of siplizumab effects on memory and regulatory T cells. Sequencing was performed with immunoSEQ multiplex PCR; in TCRdb, only in-frame clones are kept and a portion is missing. The table shows 95,000 to 100,000 clones, with 85% to 95% occurring only once. The specimen sequenced was non-Treg CD4+ T cells sorted from blood. Receptor source: a human donor in good health.

The chain is built from TRBV9 and TRBJ1-3; D ambiguous. This CDR3 contains 17 residues. V shed 0 bases and J shed 0 bases, with 13 bases lying between them. The germline V gene encodes CDR1 SGDLS and CDR2 YYNGEE. The CDR3 loop is CASSVDPAGPSGNTIYF. CDR3 bases: TGTGCCAGCAGCGTAGATCCGGCGGGCCCCTCTGGAAACACCATATATTTT.

A word on this clone: This specimen includes other DNA sequences encoding the same CDR3. The V gene is TRBV28, the J gene TRBJ1-2, with unresolved D. This CDR3 spans 13 amino acids. Trimming stripped 2 bases from V and 4 bases from J, with 8 bases between. The germline V gene encodes CDR1 MDHEN and CDR2 SYDVKM. CDR3 nucleotide sequence: TGTGCCAGCAGTTTAACGGGCGGCTATGGCTACACCTTC. This translates into CASSLTGGYGYTF.

V gene TRBV6-1 combines with J gene TRBJ2-7; no reliable D call. The V gene's germline CDR1 is MNHNS and CDR2 SASEGT. V was pared by 7 bases and J by 1 base, with 14 bases between. This CDR3 has 14 amino acids. CDR3 protein: CASTSAPTSYEQYF. CDR3 coding DNA: TGTGCCAGCACAAGTGCACCGACGTCCTACGAGCAGTACTTC.

The chain employs TRBV29-1 and TRBJ1-2; D unresolved. CDR1 is SQVTM, CDR2 ANQGSEA, per germline. Trimming pared 2 bases from V and 4 bases from J, leaving 14 bases between. This CDR3 is built from 14 residues. As DNA, the CDR3 is TGCAGCGTTGAAATAGTCCAGGCTGGCTATGGCTACACCTTC. Its translation: CSVEIVQAGYGYTF.

This clone was observed a handful of times. The rearrangement links TRBV4-1 to TRBJ1-5, with 9 bases aligning to TRBD1. From germline, CDR1 is MGHRA and CDR2 YSYEKL. Germline trimming cut 4 bases from V and 6 bases from J; bases unmatched to any gene: 4. The CDR3 runs to 14 residues. The CDR3 protein is CASSRTTGGQPQHF. The CDR3 DNA follows: TGCGCCAGCAGCCGGACGACAGGGGGTCAGCCCCAGCATTTT.

There are a few counts of this clone. The rearrangement links TRBV5-6 to TRBJ2-5, with TRBD2 matching over 15 bases. Germline V gene lookup returns CDR1 SGHDT and CDR2 YYEEEE. The ends lost 0 bases at V and 5 bases at J; junction bases unmatched: 2. The CDR3 is 16 amino acids. The CDR3: CASSLVGLAGGETQYF. CDR3 bases: TGTGCCAGCAGCTTGGTGGGACTAGCGGGAGGCGAGACCCAGTACTTC. Variable domain in full (rest from reference TRBV5-6 and TRBJ2-5): DAGVTQSPTHLIKTRGQQVTLRCSPKSGHDTVSWYQQALGQGPQFIFQYYEEEERQRGNFPDRFSGHQFPNYSSELNVNALLLGDSALYLCASSLVGLAGGETQYFGPGTRLLVL.

The chain combines TRBV2 with TRBJ2-1; 7 bases fit TRBD2. CDR3 length equals 15 residues. Germline V gene sequence: CDR1 SNHLY, CDR2 FYNNEI. V was pared by 7 bases and J by 1 base, with 7 bases of the junction left unmatched. The CDR3 DNA reads as TGTGCCAGCAAAAGGCTAGCGGAATCCTACAATGAGCAGTTCTTC. It translates to CASKRLAESYNEQFF.

This sequence joins TRBV11-3 and TRBJ2-3, with 14 bases aligning to TRBD2. The CDR3 covers 16 residues. The germline V gene encodes CDR1 SGHNT and CDR2 YENEEA. With V trimmed by 5 bases and J by 6 bases, 7 bases remained unmatched. The CDR3 loop reads CASSHRLAGGPDTQYF. The CDR3 bases are TGTGCCAGCAGCCACCGACTAGCGGGAGGGCCGGATACGCAGTATTTT.

The chain links TRBV28 to TRBJ2-1; D unclear. Germline V gene sequence: CDR1 MDHEN, CDR2 SYDVKM. The CDR3 totals 13 residues. The V end lost 3 bases, the J end lost 4 bases, and 7 bases lay between the germline ends. The CDR3 DNA is TGTGCCAGCAGTTTCCGGAATTACAATGAGCAGTTCTTC. Translation gives CASSFRNYNEQFF.

V and J are TRBV5-1 and TRBJ2-7, with D unclear. This CDR3 is built from 13 residues. Trimming left V 0 bases short and J 1 base short, with 5 bases between. Germline CDR1 SGHRS, CDR2 YFSETQ. The CDR3 here is CASSLALSYEQYF. The CDR3 DNA is TGCGCCAGCAGCTTGGCCCTATCCTACGAGCAGTACTTC.

The chain uses TRBV28 and TRBJ1-1; no clear D gene. V lost 6 bases and J lost 2, with 13 bases in between. This CDR3 has 14 residues. Per germline, CDR1 MDHEN and CDR2 SYDVKM. Written as DNA, the CDR3 is TGTGCCAGCAGACCTCCCCAGGAAAACACTGAAGCTTTCTTT. It encodes CASRPPQENTEAFF.

The V and J genes are TRBV6-5 and TRBJ1-1; D is ambiguous. The CDR3 runs 14 residues. The V gene lost 0 bases and the J gene lost 1 base, with 6 bases spanning the gap. Per the germline V gene, CDR1 is MNHEY and CDR2 is SVGAGI. CDR3 bases: TGTGCCAGCAGTTACTCACAATGGAACACTGAAGCTTTCTTT. This gives the protein CASSYSQWNTEAFF.

V is TRBV2 and J is TRBJ2-1; 10 bases line up with TRBD2. There are 14 residues in the CDR3. After removal of 6 bases from V and 7 bases from J, the junction contained 6 bases not matched to a gene. Germline V lookup: CDR1 SNHLY, CDR2 FYNNEI. CDR3 DNA: TGTGCCAGCAGGGAACTAGCGGGAAGGAATGAGCAGTTCTTC. Encoded protein: CASRELAGRNEQFF.

The chain combines TRBV7-2 with TRBJ2-2, with D possibly called TRBD1 or TRBD2 (5 bases each). Germline V CDR1 and CDR2: SGHTA, FQGNSA. Trimming pared 7 bases from V and 6 bases from J, leaving 21 bases between. The CDR3 extends over 16 amino acids. CDR3 in DNA: TGTGCCAGCACCCTGGGGGTTACCGGGGCGTCCGGGGAGCTGTTTTTT. This gives the protein CASTLGVTGASGELFF.

The chain joins TRBV11-2 to TRBJ2-5, with D maybe TRBD2 (6 bases). The better agreement between TRBJ2-7 and the DNA end casts doubt on the J call. Germline CDR1 and CDR2: SGHAT and FQNNGV. This CDR3 spans 15 amino acids. CDR3 residues: CASRYAGTHSYEQYF. CDR3 in DNA: TGTGCCAGCAGATACGCCGGGACTCACTCCTACGAGCAGTACTTC.

V usage is TRBV6-1 and J usage is TRBJ2-1; unclear D gene. Trimming cost V 1 base and J 0 bases, with 7 bases left between them. This CDR3 is built from 15 residues. CDR1 and CDR2 (germline): MNHNS, SASEGT. The CDR3: CASSEDRSSYNEQFF. The CDR3 DNA is TGTGCCAGCAGTGAAGATAGAAGCTCCTACAATGAGCAGTTCTTC.

The table lists this clone with a few counts. This sequence joins TRBV7-9 and TRBJ1-5, with D possibly TRBD1 on 5 matching bases. The CDR3 consists of 14 residues. Germline V gene lookup returns CDR1 SEHNR and CDR2 FQNEAQ (reference sequence). With 3 bases removed from V and 4 bases from J, the gap between germline ends came to 10 bases. CDR3: CASSFTGRNQPQHF. DNA for the CDR3: TGTGCCAGCAGCTTTACAGGCCGGAATCAGCCCCAGCATTTT.

The genes are TRBV7-2 and TRBJ2-1; TRBD2 aligns across 9 bases. CDR1 is SGHTA, CDR2 FQGNSA, per germline. V lost 2 bases, J lost 0 bases, and 5 bases stayed unmatched. The CDR3 covers 17 residues. The CDR3 region is CASSLFGGRGSYNEQFF. CDR3 nucleotides: TGTGCCAGCAGCTTATTTGGCGGGAGGGGCTCCTACAATGAGCAGTTCTTC.

The V and J genes are TRBV10-3 and TRBJ2-1; D may be TRBD1 (5 bases). The germline CDR1 and CDR2 sequences are ENHRY and SYGVKD. Trimming shortened V by 3 bases and J by 2 bases, and 11 bases separated the two germline ends. The CDR3 loop spans 15 amino acids. The chain's CDR3 is CAISDGQGTYNEQFF. The CDR3 DNA sequence: TGTGCCATCAGTGACGGTCAGGGAACCTACAATGAGCAGTTCTTC.

Only one count was recorded for this clone. The chain recombines TRBV19 with TRBJ1-2; 7 nucleotides align to TRBD1. V lost 1 base, J lost 3 bases, and 5 bases stayed unmatched. This CDR3 region has 15 residues. The V gene's germline CDR1 is LNHDA and CDR2 SQIVND (reference sequence). CDR3 amino acids: CASSIGGGAYYGYTF. The CDR3 DNA follows: TGTGCCAGTAGTATAGGAGGGGGCGCGTACTATGGCTACACCTTC.

The genes are TRBV7-6 and TRBJ2-7; 7 nucleotides match TRBD2. Looked up from germline, CDR1 is SGHVS and CDR2 is FNYEAQ. This CDR3 is 14 amino acids long. With V trimmed by 6 bases and J by 2 bases, 7 bases remained unmatched. This CDR3 reads CASSPGLGPYEQYF. The CDR3 DNA reads as TGTGCCAGCAGTCCCGGACTAGGGCCCTACGAGCAGTACTTC.

V and J are TRBV7-9 and TRBJ2-5; 8 nucleotides match TRBD2. The J segment lost 4 bases and the V segment lost 1 base, leaving 11 bases of the junction unmatched. The CDR3 loop spans 17 amino acids. Germline V CDR1 and CDR2: SEHNR, FQNEAQ (reference sequence). The DNA of the CDR3 is TGTGCCAGCAGCTTAGAGGGACTAGGGGGAGGCGGAGAGACCCAGTACTTC. Its protein is CASSLEGLGGGGETQYF.

V is TRBV7-2 and J is TRBJ2-5; no clear D gene. The CDR3 runs 11 residues. V dropped 3 bases and J dropped 4 bases, with 3 bases sitting between them. Germline loops: CDR1 SGHTA, CDR2 FQGNSA. The CDR3 DNA follows: TGTGCCAGCAGCTTTGCAGAGACCCAGTACTTC. Translated: CASSFAETQYF.

The V and J genes are TRBV7-8 and TRBJ1-5; D perhaps matches TRBD1 (6 bases). Germline V lookup: CDR1 SGHVS, CDR2 FQNEAQ. The CDR3 covers 15 residues. The ends were cut back, 1 base at V and 4 bases at J, with 11 bases in the middle. The CDR3 coding sequence is TGTGCCAGCAGCTTAGTTGGAGGGGGTAATCAGCCCCAGCATTTT. It yields the protein CASSLVGGGNQPQHF.

The chain links TRBV7-2 to TRBJ1-4; 7 bases match TRBD1. Germline CDR1 SGHTA, CDR2 FQGNSA. The V segment lost 4 bases and the J segment 7 bases; nucleotides outside the gene matches: 9. The CDR3 contains 15 residues. The CDR3 DNA is TGTGCCAGCAGCTCCCACAGGGGAGTAGGTGAAAAACTGTTTTTT. Its translation: CASSSHRGVGEKLFF.

The rearrangement uses TRBV5-4 and TRBJ2-1; D is undetermined. This CDR3 has 16 amino acids. Trimming left V 0 bases short and J 7 bases short, with 17 bases between. The germline V gene has CDR1 SGHNT and CDR2 YYREEE (reference sequence). The CDR3 sequence is CASSLEPSPALNEQFF. CDR3 coding DNA: TGTGCCAGCAGCTTGGAACCCTCCCCGGCCCTAAATGAGCAGTTCTTC.

The chain is built from TRBV7-3 and TRBJ1-1; D call uncertain. The CDR3 runs to 13 residues. Deletions cut 3 bases from V and 1 base from J, with 6 bases between. Germline V gene data show CDR1 as SGHTA and CDR2 as FQGTGA. The CDR3 spells CASSFSENTEAFF. DNA of the CDR3: TGTGCCAGCAGCTTTTCAGAGAACACTGAAGCTTTCTTT. Filled out from reference TRBV7-3 and TRBJ1-1, the complete variable domain reads GAGVSQTPSNKVTEKGKYVELRCDPISGHTALYWYRQSLGQGPEFLIYFQGTGAADDSGLPNDRFFAVRPEGSVSTLKIQRTERGDSAVYLCASSFSENTEAFFGQGTRLTVV.

Turning to this clone: Additional DNA sequences in this sample encode the identical CDR3. This sequence joins TRBV6-5 and TRBJ2-6, with a weak D call TRBD1 (6 bases). The V and J ends lost 5 bases and 4 bases respectively, with 12 bases between them. Germline CDR1 is MNHEY and CDR2 is SVGAGI. The CDR3 totals 15 residues. CDR3 amino acids: CASSPTGTGANVLTF. The CDR3 nucleotides are TGTGCCAGCAGTCCAACAGGGACCGGGGCCAACGTCCTGACTTTC.

The chain employs TRBV28 and TRBJ2-3; 11 bases are shared with TRBD2. Germline CDR1 reads MDHEN; CDR2 reads SYDVKM. The CDR3 is 15 amino acids. With V trimmed by 3 bases and J by 3 bases, 2 bases remained unmatched. The CDR3 spells CASSFTSGSTDTQYF. CDR3 DNA sequence: TGTGCCAGCAGTTTCACTAGCGGGAGTACAGATACGCAGTATTTT.

This chain uses TRBV7-2 with TRBJ2-2; TRBD2 matches at 15 bases. This CDR3 is 18 amino acids long. Germline CDR1 SGHTA, CDR2 FQGNSA. V dropped 4 bases and J dropped 6; count of bases not matched to a gene: 9. CDR3 protein: CASSSIPGLAGGSGELFF. The CDR3 DNA reads TGTGCCAGCAGCTCCATCCCCGGACTAGCGGGAGGGTCCGGGGAGCTGTTTTTT. Together with reference TRBV7-2 and TRBJ2-2, the CDR3 gives the full variable domain: GAGVSQSPSNKVTEKGKDVELRCDPISGHTALYWYRQSLGQGLEFLIYFQGNSAPDKSGLPSDRFSAERTGGSVSTLTIQRTQQEDSAVYLCASSSIPGLAGGSGELFFGEGSRLTVL.